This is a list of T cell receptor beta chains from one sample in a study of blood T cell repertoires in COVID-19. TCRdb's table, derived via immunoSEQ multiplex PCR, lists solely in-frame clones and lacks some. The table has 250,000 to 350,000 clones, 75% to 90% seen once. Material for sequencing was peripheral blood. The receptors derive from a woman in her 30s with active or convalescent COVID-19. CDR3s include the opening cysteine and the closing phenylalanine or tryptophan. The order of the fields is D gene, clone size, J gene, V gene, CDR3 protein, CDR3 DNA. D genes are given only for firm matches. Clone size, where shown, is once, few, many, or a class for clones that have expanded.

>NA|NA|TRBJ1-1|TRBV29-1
CSALTGNTEAFF
TGCAGCGCTCTAACAGGGAACACTGAAGCTTTCTTT
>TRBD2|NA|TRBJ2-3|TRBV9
CASGLAGGQGTDTQYF
TGTGCCAGCGGACTAGCGGGGGGGCAAGGCACAGATACGCAGTATTTT
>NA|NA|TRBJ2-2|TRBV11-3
CASSLGLANTGELFF
TGTGCCAGCAGCTTAGGACTAGCGAACACCGGGGAGCTGTTTTTT
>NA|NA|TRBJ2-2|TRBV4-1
CASSQDRGGIGTGELFF
TGCGCCAGCAGCCAAGATCGAGGCGGAATCGGGACCGGGGAGCTGTTTTTT
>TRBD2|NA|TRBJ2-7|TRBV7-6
CASSLQTSGGTYEQYF
TGTGCCAGCAGCTTGCAGACTAGCGGGGGGACCTACGAGCAGTACTTC
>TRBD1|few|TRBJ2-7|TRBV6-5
CASSKGQGIGEQYF
TGTGCCAGCAGTAAGGGACAGGGGATAGGCGAGCAGTACTTC
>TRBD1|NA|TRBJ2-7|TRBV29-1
CSVVRRGPGYEQYF
TGCAGCGTAGTCCGCAGGGGGCCGGGCTACGAGCAGTACTTC
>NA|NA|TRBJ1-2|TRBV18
CASSPRQAANYGYTF
TGTGCCAGCTCACCAAGGCAGGCAGCTAACTATGGCTACACCTTC
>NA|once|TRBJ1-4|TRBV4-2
CASSQDVWRKLFF
TGTGCCAGCAGCCAAGACGTGTGGAGAAAACTGTTTTTT
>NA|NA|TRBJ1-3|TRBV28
CASSPGDVGNTIYF
TGTGCCAGCAGTCCCGGGGATGTTGGAAACACCATATATTTT
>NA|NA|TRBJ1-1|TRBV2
CASTEALLNTEAFF
TGTGCCAGCACGGAGGCACTACTGAACACTGAAGCTTTCTTT
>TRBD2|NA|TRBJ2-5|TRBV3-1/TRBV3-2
CASSQDSAGGTQYF
TGTGCCAGCAGCCAAGACTCAGCGGGGGGGACCCAGTACTTC
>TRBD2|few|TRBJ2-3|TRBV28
CASSLGLAGAHTQYF
TGTGCCAGCAGCCTGGGACTAGCGGGGGCGCATACGCAGTATTTT
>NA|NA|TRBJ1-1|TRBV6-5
CASSKEAGTEAFF
TGTGCCAGCAGCAAGGAGGCGGGAACTGAAGCTTTCTTT
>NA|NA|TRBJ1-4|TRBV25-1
CASRTTGRDEKLFF
TGTGCCAGCAGGACTACAGGGCGGGATGAAAAACTGTTTTTT
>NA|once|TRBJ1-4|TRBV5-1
CASSDDPGSGEKLFF
TGCGCCAGCAGCGACGACCCCGGCTCAGGTGAAAAACTGTTTTTT
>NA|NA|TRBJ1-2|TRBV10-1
CASSELGTRAGSWSGYTF
TGCGCCAGCAGTGAGTTGGGGACAAGAGCAGGTTCGTGGAGTGGCTACACCTTC
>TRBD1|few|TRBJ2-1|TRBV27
CASTPDRSYNEQFF
TGTGCCAGCACTCCGGACAGGTCCTACAATGAGCAGTTCTTC
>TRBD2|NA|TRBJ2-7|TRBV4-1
CASSHGGGVYEQYF
TGCGCCAGCAGCCATGGGGGGGGTGTGTACGAGCAGTACTTC
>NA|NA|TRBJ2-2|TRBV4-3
CASSQDSGGPTGELFF
TGCGCCAGCAGCCAAGATTCCGGAGGGCCTACCGGGGAGCTGTTTTTT